Listed here are 32 T cell receptor beta chains from one sample, sequenced in a study of T cells after yellow fever vaccination. TCRdb itself ran the 5' RACE reads through MiXCR, one entry per CDR3 protein. The data contain some 250,000 distinct CDR3 sequences, roughly 3.5% of them singletons. Material: PBMCs, obtained 15 days after the yellow fever booster vaccination. Receptors originate from a man younger than 30 who received the YFV17D yellow fever vaccine.

This clonotype was detected many times. This chain connects TRBV20-1 to TRBJ1-4; tentatively, D is TRBD1 (6 bases). Germline V lookup: CDR1 DFQATT, CDR2 SNEGSKA (reference sequence). The CDR3 is made up of 15 amino acids. In DNA form, the CDR3 reads TGCAGCCCCCTGGGGGGGGCGGAATTGGTTGAAAAACTGTTTTTT. Its translation is CSPLGGAELVEKLFF.

This clonotype was observed at least ten times. The chain carries TRBV18 and TRBJ1-3; D not resolved. Trimming pared 0 bases from V and 0 bases from J, leaving 6 bases between. Germline V gives CDR1 KGHSH, CDR2 LQKENI. There are 15 residues in the CDR3. CDR3 sequence reads: CASSPPLGSGNTIYF. CDR3 nucleotides: TGTGCCAGCTCACCACCCTTGGGCTCTGGAAACACCATATATTTT. The variable domain in full, with the rest retrieved from reference TRBV18 and TRBJ1-3, is NAGVMQNPRHLVRRRGQEARLRCSPMKGHSHVYWYRQLPEEGLKFMVYLQKENIIDESGMPKERFSAEFPKEGPSILRIQQVVRGDSAAYFCASSPPLGSGNTIYFGEGSWLTVV.

Many counts were recorded for this clonotype. The J gene is TRBJ2-7, the V gene TRBV5-1, with D tentatively TRBD1 or TRBD2 (5 bases each). CDR3 length: 15 residues. Germline V gene data show CDR1 as SGHRS and CDR2 as YFSETQ. Trimming removed 0 bases at V and 7 bases at J, with 17 bases between. The CDR3 sequence is CASSLGFRGLEEQYF. In DNA, the CDR3 is TGCGCCAGCAGCTTGGGATTTCGGGGCCTGGAGGAGCAGTACTTC. Filled out from reference TRBV5-1 and TRBJ2-7, the complete variable domain reads KAGVTQTPRYLIKTRGQQVTLSCSPISGHRSVSWYQQTPGQGLQFLFEYFSETQRNKGNFPGRFSGRQFSNSRSEMNVSTLELGDSALYLCASSLGFRGLEEQYFGPGTRLTVT.

This clonotype was picked up a small number of times. Here the CDR3 reads CASSLQGLQNEQFF. Written as DNA, the CDR3 is TGTGCCAGCAGCTTACAGGGACTCCAGAATGAGCAGTTCTTC. The chain recombines TRBV7-2 with TRBJ2-1, with D perhaps TRBD2 (6 bases). The ends were cut back, 2 bases at V and 7 bases at J, with 12 bases in the middle. The germline CDR1 and CDR2 sequences are SGHTA and FQGNSA. The CDR3 is 14 amino acids.

This clonotype has at least ten counts. The rearrangement links TRBV21-1 to TRBJ2-3. TRBV21-1 is given as a pseudogene. This CDR3 contains 14 residues. This CDR3 is CASSRWTSTDTQYF. The CDR3 DNA follows: TGTGCCAGCAGCCGATGGACTAGCACAGATACGCAGTATTTT.

This clonotype was seen ten or more times. The V call is TRBV20-1, the J call TRBJ2-7; D may be TRBD2 (5 bases). Looked up from germline, CDR1 is DFQATT and CDR2 is SNEGSKA (reference sequence). With 3 bases removed from V and 5 bases from J, the gap between germline ends came to 11 bases. The CDR3 loop spans 12 amino acids. CDR3 coding DNA: TGCAGTGCTAGCCGGGATCCCCACGAGCAGTACTTC. Translating it yields CSASRDPHEQYF.

Ten or more counts support this clonotype. The chain carries TRBV12-3 or TRBV12-4 and TRBJ2-7, with 7 bases lining up with TRBD1. This CDR3 contains 14 residues. J was trimmed by 5 bases and V by 5 bases; bases with no gene match: 9. CDR3 region: CASSLRQGLNEQYF. CDR3 nucleotides: TGTGCCAGCAGTCTCAGACAGGGTTTGAACGAGCAGTACTTC.

This clonotype was observed at least ten times. This chain connects TRBV5-4 to TRBJ2-5, with D maybe TRBD2 (5 bases). CDR3 length: 14 residues. Trimming removed 0 bases at V and 5 bases at J, with 11 bases between. Germline values: CDR1 SGHNT, CDR2 YYREEE (reference sequence). CDR3: CASSLAGEWETQYF. The CDR3 DNA is TGTGCCAGCAGCTTGGCCGGGGAATGGGAGACCCAGTACTTC.

There are many counts of this clonotype. The DNA for the CDR3 is TGTGCCACCGCGAGTTTAGGGAGAGACACCGGGGAGCTGTTTTTT. It is translated as CATASLGRDTGELFF. The J gene is TRBJ2-2, the V gene TRBV27; possibly TRBD2 for D (5 bases). The CDR3 contains 15 residues. Trimming cost V 10 bases and J 3 bases, with 18 bases left between them. In germline, CDR1 is MNHEY, CDR2 SMNVEV (reference sequence).

Ten or more counts support this clonotype. The chain uses TRBV7-2 and TRBJ1-5; TRBD1 is a possible D gene (5 bases). The V gene's germline CDR1 is SGHTA and CDR2 FQGNSA. The V end lost 2 bases, the J end lost 3 bases, and 11 bases lay between the germline ends. CDR3 length: 15 residues. For the CDR3, the DNA is TGTGCCAGCAGCTTATGGGCAGGGCCCAATCAGCCCCAGCATTTT. Protein sequence: CASSLWAGPNQPQHF.

This clonotype was counted ten times or more. The chain is built from TRBV6-5 and TRBJ2-5, with a tentative D call TRBD2 (6 bases). This CDR3 is built from 14 residues. V lost 2 bases, J lost 10 bases, and 17 bases lay in between. The germline V gene encodes CDR1 MNHEY and CDR2 SVGAGI. The DNA of the CDR3 is TGTGCCAGCAGTTACCGAGGATCTGGAGGGAACCAGTACTTC. Protein: CASSYRGSGGNQYF.

This clonotype was found many times. The V gene is TRBV5-8, the J gene TRBJ2-7; unclear D gene. The germline gives CDR1 SGHTS, CDR2 YDEGEE. There are 15 residues in the CDR3. The V gene lost 0 bases and the J gene lost 0 bases, with 10 bases spanning the gap. The CDR3 sequence: CASSLDGRYSYEQYV. The CDR3 DNA sequence: TGTGCCAGCAGCTTGGACGGCAGATACTCCTACGAGCAGTACGTC.

Ten or more counts support this clonotype. This CDR3 is CASSYGTGDSPLHF. The CDR3 DNA follows: TGTGCCAGCAGCTACGGGACAGGGGATTCACCCCTCCACTTT. The chain has TRBV3-1 and TRBJ1-6, with 10 bases identical to TRBD1. The junction had 3 bases not matched to a gene; V was cut back by 5 bases and J by 8 bases. CDR1 and CDR2 from the germline V gene are LGHDT and YNNKEL (reference sequence). This CDR3 spans 14 amino acids.

This clonotype has a count of ten or more. This chain uses TRBV5-1 with TRBJ2-6; D is perhaps TRBD1 (6 bases). Trimming left V 4 bases short and J 4 bases short, with 12 bases between. The CDR3 has 15 residues. CDR1 is SGHRS, CDR2 YFSETQ, per germline. This chain's CDR3 is CASSAGVTGANVLTF. The CDR3 nucleotides read TGCGCCAGCAGCGCAGGGGTAACCGGGGCCAACGTCCTGACTTTC.

This clonotype was detected ten times or more. The rearrangement links TRBV5-1 to TRBJ2-1, with 8 bases fitting TRBD1. The V gene end was trimmed by 5 bases and the J gene end by 5 bases; junction bases not matched to a gene: 9. This CDR3 is 15 amino acids long. Germline V gene lookup returns CDR1 SGHRS and CDR2 YFSETQ. Here the CDR3 DNA reads TGCGCCAGCAGACTCGGACAGGGAAGGGACAATGAGCAGTTCTTC. Its translation: CASRLGQGRDNEQFF.

This clonotype was observed many times. V is TRBV2 and J is TRBJ2-7; D ambiguous. Trimming removed 0 bases from V and 0 bases from J, with 3 bases in between. Germline V gene lookup returns CDR1 SNHLY and CDR2 FYNNEI. The CDR3 has 13 residues. CDR3 protein: CASSEAHSYEQYF. The DNA of the CDR3 is TGTGCCAGCAGTGAAGCGCACTCCTACGAGCAGTACTTC.

This clonotype came up a few times. The chain carries TRBV14 and TRBJ1-3; 8 bases agree with TRBD1. V shed 3 bases and J 3 bases; nucleotides not matched to a gene: 7. The length of the CDR3 is 16 residues. In germline, CDR1 is SGHDN, CDR2 FVKESK. In nucleotides, the CDR3 is TGTGCCAGCAGCCAGCGGACAGGGAAACTTGGAAACACCATATATTTT. This codes for CASSQRTGKLGNTIYF.

This clonotype was seen many times. This chain links TRBV15 with TRBJ1-4; no clear D. The CDR3 loop spans 15 amino acids. The V gene lost 4 bases and the J gene lost 0 bases, with 9 bases spanning the gap. CDR1 is LNHNV and CDR2 is YYDKDF in the germline V gene (reference sequence). The CDR3: CATSIYTTTNEKLFF. CDR3 nucleotide sequence: TGTGCCACCAGCATCTACACAACAACTAATGAAAAACTGTTTTTT.

This clonotype appeared many times. The genes are TRBV10-3 and TRBJ2-1, with a weak D call TRBD1 (6 bases). The V gene lost 5 bases and the J gene lost 10 bases, with 15 bases spanning the gap. CDR1 and CDR2 from the germline V gene are ENHRY and SYGVKD. This CDR3 is built from 13 residues. This chain's CDR3 is CAISRQEFQEQFF. The CDR3 DNA follows: TGTGCCATCAGTCGACAGGAATTCCAAGAGCAGTTCTTC.

This clonotype was counted many times. The V and J genes are TRBV2 and TRBJ2-7; no reliable D call. This CDR3 spans 14 amino acids. Trimming removed 3 bases at V and 0 bases at J, with 9 bases between. Germline-derived CDR1 and CDR2 are SNHLY and FYNNEI. The CDR3 here is CASSDQGDSYEQYF. Written as DNA, the CDR3 is TGTGCCAGCAGTGACCAAGGTGACTCCTACGAGCAGTACTTC. The whole variable domain, filled in from reference TRBV2 and TRBJ2-7, reads EPEVTQTPSHQVTQMGQEVILRCVPISNHLYFYWYRQILGQKVEFLVSFYNNEISEKSEIFDDQFSVERPDGSNFTLKIRSTKLEDSAMYFCASSDQGDSYEQYFGPGTRLTVT.

This clonotype was found many times. CDR3 in DNA: TGTGCCAGCAGCTTCATCGGACAGTACACTAACTATGGCTACACCTTC. Translating gives CASSFIGQYTNYGYTF. The chain has TRBV5-6 and TRBJ1-2, with D possibly TRBD1 on 6 matching bases. V lost 2 bases and J 0 bases, leaving 14 bases between the germline ends. This CDR3 comprises 16 residues. The germline V gene has CDR1 SGHDT and CDR2 YYEEEE.

There are a few counts of this clonotype. The gene calls are TRBV4-3 and TRBJ2-5; TRBD1 agrees at 8 bases. The V segment lost 2 bases and the J segment 7 bases; nucleotides outside the gene matches: 9. This CDR3 has 15 residues. Looked up from germline, CDR1 is LGHNA and CDR2 is YSLEER. The CDR3 spells CASSQRTGNFVTQYF. Here the CDR3 DNA reads TGCGCCAGCAGCCAAAGGACAGGGAATTTTGTGACCCAGTACTTC.

This clonotype has a handful of counts. This chain links TRBV5-4 with TRBJ2-3, with unresolved D. This CDR3 is 13 amino acids long. V lost 4 bases and J lost 2, with 8 bases in between. Germline lookup yields CDR1 SGHNT and CDR2 YYREEE (reference sequence). The CDR3 DNA reads TGTGCCAGCAGCATGGACGTCACAGATACGCAGTATTTT. Amino acids: CASSMDVTDTQYF.

This clonotype was counted many times. CDR3 sequence (DNA): TGCAGTGCTAGAGATTCTTCCGGGTGGAATGAGCAGTTCTTC. It encodes CSARDSSGWNEQFF. V usage is TRBV20-1 and J usage is TRBJ2-1; no clear D gene. The CDR3 extends over 14 amino acids. Trimming removed 0 bases at V and 7 bases at J, with 13 bases between. Germline lookup yields CDR1 DFQATT and CDR2 SNEGSKA (reference sequence).

In its sample, this clonotype was seen many times. The rearrangement uses TRBV3-1 and TRBJ2-7; no reliable D call. Germline V gene sequence: CDR1 LGHDT, CDR2 YNNKEL (reference sequence). V lost 2 bases and J 0 bases, leaving 5 bases between the germline ends. This CDR3 has 13 amino acids. The CDR3 loop is CASSQPPSYEQYF. The CDR3 bases are TGTGCCAGCAGCCAACCGCCCTCCTACGAGCAGTACTTC.

This clonotype came up a few times. The chain uses TRBV5-4 and TRBJ2-6, with D possibly being TRBD1 (6 bases). Deletions cut 2 bases from V and 0 bases from J, with 18 bases between. In germline, CDR1 is SGHNT, CDR2 YYREEE (reference sequence). There are 19 residues in the CDR3. The CDR3 nucleotides read TGTGCCAGCAGCTTCCGCAGGACAGACTATTTCTCTGGGGCCAACGTCCTGACTTTC. Its translation is CASSFRRTDYFSGANVLTF.

This clonotype was observed many times. This chain uses TRBV3-1 with TRBJ2-1; no clear D gene. CDR3 length: 15 amino acids. The V and J ends lost 0 bases and 0 bases respectively, with 6 bases between them. Per the germline V gene, CDR1 is LGHDT and CDR2 is YNNKEL (reference sequence). The chain's CDR3 is CASSQEESSYNEQFF. For the CDR3, the DNA is TGTGCCAGCAGCCAAGAGGAGAGCTCCTACAATGAGCAGTTCTTC.

This clonotype was counted many times. The CDR3 DNA reads TGCGCCAGCAGTCGGGACAGGACTCCCCACGAGCAGTACGTC. It encodes CASSRDRTPHEQYV. This chain joins TRBV23-1 and TRBJ2-7; 8 nucleotides align to TRBD1. TRBV23-1 is marked as an open reading frame, function uncertain. V was pared by 4 bases and J by 5 bases, with 7 bases of the junction left unmatched. There are 14 residues in the CDR3.

This clonotype occurred many times. The chain links TRBV4-1 to TRBJ2-2, with 8 bases matching TRBD1. The V and J ends lost 1 base and 4 bases, in that order; junction bases with no gene match: 2. CDR3 length equals 15 residues. CDR1 and CDR2 (germline): MGHRA, YSYEKL. The CDR3 reads CASSQADRVTGELFF. The CDR3 DNA reads TGCGCCAGCAGCCAAGCGGACAGGGTCACCGGGGAGCTGTTTTTT.

This clonotype has only a few counts. The chain combines TRBV5-4 with TRBJ1-1; D may be TRBD1 (6 bases). The CDR3 sequence is 14 residues long. Deletions cut 4 bases from V and 2 bases from J, with 12 bases between. Germline-derived CDR1 and CDR2 are SGHNT and YYREEE (reference sequence). In nucleotides, the CDR3 is TGTGCCAGCAGCATATTACAGGGCAACACTGAAGCTTTCTTT. Translated, it gives CASSILQGNTEAFF.

This clonotype appeared many times. The chain combines TRBV7-9 with TRBJ2-3; a weak D match, TRBD1 (5 bases). V lost 0 bases, J lost 2 bases, and 9 bases lay in between. Germline-derived CDR1 and CDR2 are SEHNR and FQNEAQ (reference sequence). CDR3 size: 15 residues. The CDR3 DNA reads as TGTGCCAGCAGCTTAGCGGACACGGACACAGATACGCAGTATTTT. Translation: CASSLADTDTDTQYF.

This clonotype was observed a few times. In DNA, the CDR3 is TGTGCCAGTAGTATCGAGGGGGACACTGAAGCTTTCTTT. As protein: CASSIEGDTEAFF. The V gene is TRBV19, the J gene TRBJ1-1, with a possible D match to TRBD1 (6 bases). The CDR3 has 13 residues. V was trimmed by 3 bases and J by 3 bases, leaving 8 bases between them. Per the germline V gene, CDR1 is LNHDA and CDR2 is SQIVND (reference sequence). The full variable domain, in which reference TRBV19 and TRBJ1-1 provide the parts outside the CDR3, is DGGITQSPKYLFRKEGQNVTLSCEQNLNHDAMYWYRQDPGQGLRLIYYSQIVNDFQKGDIAEGYSVSREKKESFPLTVTSAQKNPTAFYLCASSIEGDTEAFFGQGTRLTVV.